This entry describes one T cell receptor beta chain. What it binds is unknown. This specimen belongs to a study of radiotherapy plus CTLA-4 blockade in lung cancer. Study overall: Objective responses occurred in 15% to 20% of patients; 25% to 40% had disease control.

Profiling relied on immunoSEQ multiplex PCR, and the TCRdb table lists in-frame clones only, not all of them. The table lists around 45,000 clones, less than 85% of them singletons. General study results and limits: Alongside interferon-beta, early blood T cell clone dynamics were reportedly the best predictor of response. Tumor-derived TCR clones expanded in blood after radiotherapy plus ipilimumab.

CDR1 and CDR2 (germline): KGHSH, LQKENI. The J segment lost 4 bases and the V segment lost 3 bases, leaving 5 bases of the junction unmatched. This CDR3 comprises 17 residues. People whose metastatic non-small-cell lung cancer was chemo-refractory got focal radiation along with CTLA-4 blockade by ipilimumab. The specimen was peripheral blood, collected from a patient treated with radiotherapy plus ipilimumab. The receptor's source is a human donor with non-small cell lung cancer who had stable disease on radiotherapy plus ipilimumab. The chain recombines TRBV18 with TRBJ2-1; 14 bases line up with TRBD2. The CDR3 sequence is CASSPRLAGGTYNEQFF. CDR3 DNA: TGTGCCAGCTCACCTCGACTAGCGGGGGGGACTTACAATGAGCAGTTCTTC.